The 10 T cell receptor beta chains below were found in one sample sequenced in a study of identical twins. TCRdb redid the calling of the 5' RACE reads with MiXCR, one entry per CDR3 protein. The data contain 350,000 to 600,000 distinct CDR3 sequences, 11% to 15% of them singletons. These sequences were also reported in another study, on yellow fever vaccine responses in identical twins.

Sequencing was carried out using CD4+ T cells sorted from blood. The receptor source for this set is a woman aged 18 to 35 in good health.

This chain uses TRBV15 with TRBJ2-6; no reliable D call. The CDR3 runs to 18 residues. Between the trimmed V and J ends, which lost 7 bases and 0 bases, there was a span of 19 bases. Germline V gives CDR1 LNHNV, CDR2 YYDKDF (reference sequence). The CDR3: CATKLTVGLLSGANVLTF. The CDR3 DNA is TGTGCCACCAAGCTAACGGTGGGCTTGCTCTCTGGGGCCAACGTCCTGACTTTC.

The DNA for the CDR3 is TGCAGCGCAGGACAGCAGGGGAACGAGCAGTACTTC. This encodes CSAGQQGNEQYF. This chain uses TRBV29-1 with TRBJ2-7; D may be TRBD1 (6 bases). Germline CDR1 reads SQVTM; CDR2 reads ANQGSEA. The ends were cut back, 7 bases at V and 5 bases at J, with 15 bases in the middle. CDR3 size: 12 residues.

This clonotype has a handful of counts. The chain employs TRBV7-2 and TRBJ2-7; D unclear. This CDR3 contains 16 residues. V was shortened by 1 base and J by 6 bases, with 19 bases between the two germline ends. CDR1 and CDR2 from the germline V gene are SGHTA and FQGNSA. The CDR3: CASSLDLVRISGEQYF. For the CDR3, the DNA is TGTGCCAGCAGCTTAGACTTGGTTCGGATATCGGGCGAGCAGTACTTC. Full variable domain (outside the CDR3, taken from reference TRBV7-2 and TRBJ2-7): GAGVSQSPSNKVTEKGKDVELRCDPISGHTALYWYRQSLGQGLEFLIYFQGNSAPDKSGLPSDRFSAERTGGSVSTLTIQRTQQEDSAVYLCASSLDLVRISGEQYFGPGTRLTVT.

The rearrangement uses TRBV19 and TRBJ2-1; 7 bases align to TRBD2. Germline loops: CDR1 LNHDA, CDR2 SQIVND (reference sequence). The CDR3 sequence is 13 residues long. Unmatched junction bases numbered 2, after V lost 6 bases and J lost 3 bases. CDR3 coding DNA: TGTGCCAGTAGGACTAGCATCTACAATGAGCAGTTCTTC. Protein: CASRTSIYNEQFF.

The chain recombines TRBV13 with TRBJ2-7, with D hard to call. The CDR3 sequence is 14 residues long. The V end lost 2 bases, the J end lost 2 bases, and 10 bases lay between the germline ends. The germline CDR1 and CDR2 sequences are PRHDT and FYEKMQ (reference sequence). The CDR3 region has the DNA TGTGCCAGCAGCTTATCGAGCAAGACCTACGAGCAGTACTTC. Translated, it gives CASSLSSKTYEQYF. The full variable domain, its missing parts supplied by reference TRBV13 and TRBJ2-7, is AAGVIQSPRHLIKEKRETATLKCYPIPRHDTVYWYQQGPGQDPQFLISFYEKMQSDKGSIPDRFSAQQFSDYHSELNMSSLELGDSALYFCASSLSSKTYEQYFGPGTRLTVT.

The sample holds a few counts of this clonotype. The gene calls are TRBV5-1 and TRBJ1-1; possible D gene TRBD1, 6 bases. Germline V gene sequence: CDR1 SGHRS, CDR2 YFSETQ. The CDR3 is 15 amino acids. Deletions cut 5 bases from V and 4 bases from J, with 18 bases between. This CDR3 reads CASSRSPGAGTEAFF. The CDR3 coding sequence is TGCGCCAGCAGTAGATCCCCGGGGGCGGGCACTGAAGCTTTCTTT.

In DNA form, the CDR3 reads TGTGCCAGCAGCCGAGATTCTCGGGAGCAGTTCTTC. It codes for CASSRDSREQFF. The V gene is TRBV11-1, the J gene TRBJ2-1; D unclear. The CDR3 loop spans 12 amino acids. CDR1 is SGHAT, CDR2 FQDESV, per germline (reference sequence). The germline V and J ends were trimmed by 5 bases and 10 bases, with 12 bases remaining between them.

This clonotype has ten or more counts. This rearrangement joins TRBV15 to TRBJ1-1; 9 nucleotides match TRBD1. J lost 9 bases, V lost 0 bases, and 8 bases had no gene match. The CDR3 runs 15 residues. Per germline, CDR1 LNHNV and CDR2 YYDKDF (reference sequence). The chain's CDR3 is CATSRETGGERKAFF. The CDR3 DNA is TGTGCCACCAGCAGAGAAACAGGGGGCGAGAGAAAAGCTTTCTTT.

V usage is TRBV20-1 and J usage is TRBJ2-7, with D unclear. Germline V gene sequence: CDR1 DFQATT, CDR2 SNEGSKA (reference sequence). The length of the CDR3 is 14 residues. V shed 4 bases and J shed 0 bases, with 13 bases lying between them. The CDR3 DNA is TGCAGTGCTATCTCATGGCAGAGCTCCTACGAGCAGTACTTC. Its translation: CSAISWQSSYEQYF.

V gene TRBV10-3 combines with J gene TRBJ2-7; no firm D call. V was clipped by 1 base and J by 3 bases, with 4 bases between them. Looked up from germline, CDR1 is ENHRY and CDR2 is SYGVKD. This CDR3 comprises 12 residues. For the CDR3, the DNA is TGTGCCATCAGTGAGTTTGTCTACGAGCAGTACTTC. It translates to CAISEFVYEQYF.